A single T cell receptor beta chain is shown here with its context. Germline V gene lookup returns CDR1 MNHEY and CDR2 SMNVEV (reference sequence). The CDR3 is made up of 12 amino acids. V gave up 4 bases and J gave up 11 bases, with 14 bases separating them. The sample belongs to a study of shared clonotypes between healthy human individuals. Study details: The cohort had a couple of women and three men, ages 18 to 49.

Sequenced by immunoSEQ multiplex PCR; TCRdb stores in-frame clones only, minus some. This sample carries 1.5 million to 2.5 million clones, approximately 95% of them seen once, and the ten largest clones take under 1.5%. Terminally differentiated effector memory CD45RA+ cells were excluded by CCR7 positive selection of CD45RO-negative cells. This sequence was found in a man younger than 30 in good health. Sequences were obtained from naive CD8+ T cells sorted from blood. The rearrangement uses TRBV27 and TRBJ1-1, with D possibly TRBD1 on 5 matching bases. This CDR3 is CASSSGLRGAFF. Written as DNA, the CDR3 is TGTGCCAGCAGTTCAGGGTTACGGGGGGCTTTCTTT.